Here is one TCR beta chain with its context. V shed 11 bases and J shed 5 bases, with 12 bases lying between them. This CDR3 region has 11 residues. Germline values: CDR1 MDHEN, CDR2 SYDVKM. Authors' processing steps: Amplification of reference gene primers was used by the study to estimate nucleated cell counts. Produced via immunoSEQ multiplex PCR; TCRdb's table is partial and in-frame only. Clone size and the V and J calls come from that table; the DNA yielded D and trimming. The table includes about 100,000 clones, around 87% detected once. The data belong to a study of blood T cell repertoires in COVID-19.

V gene TRBV28 combines with J gene TRBJ1-1; a possible D gene is TRBD1 (6 bases). The origin of this receptor is a woman aged 30 to 39 with acute or convalescent COVID-19. The material sequenced was peripheral blood. The CDR3 DNA is TGTGCCGCCTTTAGGGGGACTGAAGCTTTCTTT. Its protein product is CAAFRGTEAFF.